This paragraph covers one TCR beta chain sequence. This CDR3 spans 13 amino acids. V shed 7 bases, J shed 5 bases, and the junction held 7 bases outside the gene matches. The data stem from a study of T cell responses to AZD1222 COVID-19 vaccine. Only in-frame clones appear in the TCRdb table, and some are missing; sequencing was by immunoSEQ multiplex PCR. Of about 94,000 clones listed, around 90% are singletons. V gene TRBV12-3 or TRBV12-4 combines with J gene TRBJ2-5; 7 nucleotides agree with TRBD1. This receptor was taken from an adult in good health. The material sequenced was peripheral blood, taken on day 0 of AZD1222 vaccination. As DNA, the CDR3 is TGTGCCAGCAAGACGACAGGGTTGGAGACCCAGTACTTC. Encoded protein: CASKTTGLETQYF.